This TCR beta chain was sequenced in a study of cytomegalovirus exposure and HLA in healthy donors. This clone was picked up a small number of times. Its antigen is unidentified. Additional DNA sequences in this sample encode the identical CDR3. The CDR3 extends over 13 amino acids. Trimming removed 0 bases from V and 3 bases from J, with 5 bases in between. Germline lookup yields CDR1 MNHEY and CDR2 SVGAGI. PCR involved 60 Vbeta and 13 Jbeta primers. Generated by immunoSEQ multiplex PCR, the TCRdb table keeps only in-frame clones and is missing some. Of 130,000 or so clones detected, about 66% appear once; the ten largest clones hold about 1.7%. Study-wide points: In a later analysis, TCR beta V- and J-gene trimming was associated with a missense DCLRE1C variant. 87-base-pair reads could not separate some V segments, including TRBV6-2 and TRBV6-3.

The sample taken for sequencing was PBMCs. The V and J genes are TRBV6-5 and TRBJ1-1; no definite D call. The sequence was obtained from a male donor in good health and CMV-seronegative. This chain's CDR3 is CASSYSADTEAFF. The CDR3 bases are TGTGCCAGCAGTTACTCGGCGGACACTGAAGCTTTCTTT.